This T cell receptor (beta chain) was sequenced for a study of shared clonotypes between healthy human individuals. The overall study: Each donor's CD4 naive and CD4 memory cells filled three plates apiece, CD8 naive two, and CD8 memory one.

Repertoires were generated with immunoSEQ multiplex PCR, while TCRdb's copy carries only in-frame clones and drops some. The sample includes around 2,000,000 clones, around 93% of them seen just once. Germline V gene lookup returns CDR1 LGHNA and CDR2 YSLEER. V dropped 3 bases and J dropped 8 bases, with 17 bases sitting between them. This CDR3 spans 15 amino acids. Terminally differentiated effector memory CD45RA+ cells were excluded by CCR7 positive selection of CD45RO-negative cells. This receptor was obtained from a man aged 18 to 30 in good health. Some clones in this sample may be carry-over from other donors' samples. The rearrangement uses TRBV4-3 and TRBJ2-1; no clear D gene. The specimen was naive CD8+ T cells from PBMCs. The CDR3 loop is CASSQSMRAGDEQFF. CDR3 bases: TGCGCCAGCAGCCAGTCGATGCGAGCTGGCGATGAGCAGTTCTTC.